This TCR beta chain was captured in a study of blood T cell repertoires in COVID-19. Study overall: Spain, Italy and the United States supplied samples that represented acute and convalescent COVID-19. T cells, B-cell-depleted T cells, or PBMCs supplied cDNA or gDNA.

This clone was seen once. Trimming cost V 3 bases and J 4 bases; bases outside gene matches: 3. The CDR3 totals 14 residues. Germline V gene lookup returns CDR1 SGDLS and CDR2 YYNGEE. Authors' methods: Counts of nucleated cells, estimated from reference gene primer amplification, were obtained. Sequencing was performed with immunoSEQ multiplex PCR; in TCRdb, only in-frame clones are kept and a portion is missing. Clone size and the V and J calls come from that table; the DNA yielded D and trimming. The sample contains over 100,000 clones, over 80% of which appear only once. The chain links TRBV9 to TRBJ2-7, with 11 bases lining up with TRBD2. The sequence came from a woman aged 55 to 70 with acute or convalescent COVID-19. Source material: peripheral blood. The CDR3 DNA is TGTGCCAGCAGCGCCGGGACTAGCGGTTACGAGCAGTACTTC. It encodes CASSAGTSGYEQYF.